The present TCR beta chain was sequenced within a study of cytomegalovirus exposure and HLA in healthy donors. Germline V gives CDR1 MNHNS, CDR2 SASEGT. V gave up 2 bases and J gave up 0 bases; unmatched junction bases: 10. The length of the CDR3 is 18 residues. Libraries were prepared by immunoSEQ multiplex PCR; TCRdb keeps only in-frame clonotypes and omits some of them. This table has about 71,000 clones, approximately 94% appearing once. The sequencing input was PBMCs. This chain uses TRBV6-1 with TRBJ2-5, with 9 bases lining up with TRBD2. This TCR was recovered from a woman between 18 and 29 years old in good health and CMV-seronegative. The CDR3 sequence is CASSELPGAGGYQETQYF. CDR3 DNA sequence: TGTGCCAGCAGTGAACTGCCCGGGGCGGGGGGGTACCAAGAGACCCAGTACTTC.